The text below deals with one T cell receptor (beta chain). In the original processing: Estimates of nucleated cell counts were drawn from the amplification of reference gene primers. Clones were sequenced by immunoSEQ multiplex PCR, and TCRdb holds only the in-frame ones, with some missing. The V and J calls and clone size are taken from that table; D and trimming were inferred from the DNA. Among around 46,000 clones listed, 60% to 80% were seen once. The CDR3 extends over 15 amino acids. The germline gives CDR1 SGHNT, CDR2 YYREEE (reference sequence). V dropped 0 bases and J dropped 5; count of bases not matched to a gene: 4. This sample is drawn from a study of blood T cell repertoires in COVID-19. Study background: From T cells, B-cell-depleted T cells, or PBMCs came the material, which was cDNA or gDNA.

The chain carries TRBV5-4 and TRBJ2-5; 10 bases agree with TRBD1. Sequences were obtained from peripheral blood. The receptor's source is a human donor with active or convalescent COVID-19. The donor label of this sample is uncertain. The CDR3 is CASSLEGQGRETQYF. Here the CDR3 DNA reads TGTGCCAGCAGCTTGGAGGGACAGGGGCGGGAGACCCAGTACTTC.